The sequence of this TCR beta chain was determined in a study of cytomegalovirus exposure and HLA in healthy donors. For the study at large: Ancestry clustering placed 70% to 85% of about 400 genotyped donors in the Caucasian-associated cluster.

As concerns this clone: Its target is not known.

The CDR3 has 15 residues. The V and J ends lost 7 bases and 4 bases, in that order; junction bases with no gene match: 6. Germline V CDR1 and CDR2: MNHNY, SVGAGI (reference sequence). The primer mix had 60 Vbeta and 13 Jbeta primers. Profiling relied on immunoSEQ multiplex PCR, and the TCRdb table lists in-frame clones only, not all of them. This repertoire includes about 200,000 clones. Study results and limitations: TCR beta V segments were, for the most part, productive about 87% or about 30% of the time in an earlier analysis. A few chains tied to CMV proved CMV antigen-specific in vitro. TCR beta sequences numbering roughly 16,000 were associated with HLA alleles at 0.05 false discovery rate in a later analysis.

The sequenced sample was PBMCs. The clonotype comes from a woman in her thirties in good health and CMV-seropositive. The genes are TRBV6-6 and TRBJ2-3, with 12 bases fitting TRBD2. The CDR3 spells CASTRLAGVPDTQYF. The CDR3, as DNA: TGTGCCAGCACTCGACTAGCGGGGGTCCCAGATACGCAGTATTTT.